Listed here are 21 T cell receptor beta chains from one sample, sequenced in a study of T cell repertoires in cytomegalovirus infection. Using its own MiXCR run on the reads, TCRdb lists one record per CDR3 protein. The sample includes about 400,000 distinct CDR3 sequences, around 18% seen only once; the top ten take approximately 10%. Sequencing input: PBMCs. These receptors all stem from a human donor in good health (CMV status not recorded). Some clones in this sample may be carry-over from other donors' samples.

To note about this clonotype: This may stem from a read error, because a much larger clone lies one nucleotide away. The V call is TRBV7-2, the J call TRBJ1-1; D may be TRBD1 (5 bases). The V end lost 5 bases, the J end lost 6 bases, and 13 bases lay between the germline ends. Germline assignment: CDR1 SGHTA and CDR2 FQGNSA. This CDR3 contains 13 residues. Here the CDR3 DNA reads TGTGCCAGCAGCCCCCTAGGAGGGGCTGAAGCTTTCTTT. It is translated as CASSPLGGAEAFF. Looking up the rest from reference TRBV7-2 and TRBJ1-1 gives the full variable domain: GAGVSQSPSNKVTEKGKDVELRCDPISGHTALYWYRQSLGQGLEFLIYFQGNSAPDKSGLPSDRFSAERTGGSVSTLTIQRTQQEDSAVYLCASSPLGGAEAFFGQGTRLTVV.

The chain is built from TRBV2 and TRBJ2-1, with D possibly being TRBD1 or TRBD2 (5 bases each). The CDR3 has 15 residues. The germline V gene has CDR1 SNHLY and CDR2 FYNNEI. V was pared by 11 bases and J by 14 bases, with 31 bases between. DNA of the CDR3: TGTGCCGTCAGAGGAGGAGCCGCGTACTCCACAGGAAAGTTCTTC. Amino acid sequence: CAVRGGAAYSTGKFF. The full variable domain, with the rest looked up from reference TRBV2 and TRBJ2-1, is EPEVTQTPSHQVTQMGQEVILRCVPISNHLYFYWYRQILGQKVEFLVSFYNNEISEKSEIFDDQFSVERPDGSNFTLKIRSTKLEDSAMYFCAVRGGAAYSTGKFFGPGTRLTVL.

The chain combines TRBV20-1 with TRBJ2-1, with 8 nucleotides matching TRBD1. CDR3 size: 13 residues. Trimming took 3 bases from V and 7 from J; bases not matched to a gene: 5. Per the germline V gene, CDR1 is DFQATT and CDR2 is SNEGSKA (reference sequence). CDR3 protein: CSASPGGWNEQFF. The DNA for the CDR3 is TGCAGTGCTAGCCCAGGGGGCTGGAATGAGCAGTTCTTC.

CDR3 nucleotide sequence: TGTGCCAGCAGTTACAGGGGCAGCCCCAATCAGCCCCAGCATTTT. Its translation is CASSYRGSPNQPQHF. The genes are TRBV6-1 and TRBJ1-5, with 7 positions matching TRBD1. Losses at the gene ends were 5 bases for V and 3 bases for J; bases not matched to a gene: 7. This CDR3 is built from 15 residues. Germline V gene sequence: CDR1 MNHNS, CDR2 SASEGT.

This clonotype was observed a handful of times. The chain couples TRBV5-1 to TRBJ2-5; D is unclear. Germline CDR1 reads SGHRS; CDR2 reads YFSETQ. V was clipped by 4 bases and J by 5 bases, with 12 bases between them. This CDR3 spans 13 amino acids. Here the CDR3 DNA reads TGCGCCAGCAGCGCCAAGGCGGACGAGACCCAGTACTTC. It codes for CASSAKADETQYF.

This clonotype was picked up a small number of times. The DNA of the CDR3 is TGCAGTGCCCGACCGGTTCCACAAGAGACCCAGTACTTC. It encodes CSARPVPQETQYF. The chain joins TRBV20-1 to TRBJ2-5; no clear D. V lost 6 bases to trimming and J lost 2 bases, with 13 bases between them. The germline V gene has CDR1 DFQATT and CDR2 SNEGSKA (reference sequence). This CDR3 is built from 13 residues.

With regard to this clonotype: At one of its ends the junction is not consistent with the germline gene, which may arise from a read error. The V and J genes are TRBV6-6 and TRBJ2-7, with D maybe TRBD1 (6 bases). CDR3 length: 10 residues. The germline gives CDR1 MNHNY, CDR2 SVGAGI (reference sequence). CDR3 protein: CARIQGFGDF. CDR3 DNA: TGTGCCAGGATACAGGGATTTGGGGACTTC.

The CDR3 is CSARDPGTAGSYEQYF. CDR3 sequence (DNA): TGCAGTGCTAGAGACCCGGGGACAGCGGGCTCCTACGAGCAGTACTTC. The V gene is TRBV20-1, the J gene TRBJ2-7; TRBD1 is a possible D gene (7 bases). The CDR3 is 16 amino acids. V was clipped by 0 bases and J by 0 bases, with 15 bases between them. Germline CDR1 is DFQATT and CDR2 is SNEGSKA (reference sequence).

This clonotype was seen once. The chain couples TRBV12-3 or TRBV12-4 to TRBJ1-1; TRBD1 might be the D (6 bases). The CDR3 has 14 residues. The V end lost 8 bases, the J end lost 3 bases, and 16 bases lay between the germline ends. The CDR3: CASSPGGPDTEAFF. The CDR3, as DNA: TGTGCCAGCTCCCCGGGGGGGCCGGACACTGAAGCTTTCTTT.

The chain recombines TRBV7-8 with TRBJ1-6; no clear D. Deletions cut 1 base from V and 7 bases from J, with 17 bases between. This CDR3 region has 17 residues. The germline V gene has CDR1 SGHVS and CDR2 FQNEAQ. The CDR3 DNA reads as TGTGCCAGCAGCTTAGAGAGGGTTGGTGGGAAGAATTCACCCCTCCACTTT. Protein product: CASSLERVGGKNSPLHF.

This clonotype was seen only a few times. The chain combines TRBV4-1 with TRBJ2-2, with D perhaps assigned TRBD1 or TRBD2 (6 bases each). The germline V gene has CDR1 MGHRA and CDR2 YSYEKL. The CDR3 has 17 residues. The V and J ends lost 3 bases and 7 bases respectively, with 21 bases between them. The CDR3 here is CASSHPGGGLRGGELFF. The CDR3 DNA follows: TGCGCCAGCAGCCACCCTGGAGGGGGGCTTCGAGGCGGGGAGCTGTTTTTT.

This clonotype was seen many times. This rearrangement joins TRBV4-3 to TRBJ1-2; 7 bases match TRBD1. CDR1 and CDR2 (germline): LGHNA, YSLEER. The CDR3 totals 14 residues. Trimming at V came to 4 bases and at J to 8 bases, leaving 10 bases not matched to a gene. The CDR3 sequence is CASSLGRQGGGYTF. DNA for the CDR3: TGCGCCAGCAGCCTCGGGAGACAGGGCGGAGGCTACACCTTC.

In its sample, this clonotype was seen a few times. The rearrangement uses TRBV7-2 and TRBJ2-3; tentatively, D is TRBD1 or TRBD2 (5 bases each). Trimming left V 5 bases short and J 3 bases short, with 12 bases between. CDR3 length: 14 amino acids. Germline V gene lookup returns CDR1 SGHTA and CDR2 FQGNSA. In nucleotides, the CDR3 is TGTGCCAGCAGCCCGGGGCCCGGGACAGATACGCAGTATTTT. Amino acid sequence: CASSPGPGTDTQYF. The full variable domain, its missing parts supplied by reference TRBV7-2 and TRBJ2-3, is GAGVSQSPSNKVTEKGKDVELRCDPISGHTALYWYRQSLGQGLEFLIYFQGNSAPDKSGLPSDRFSAERTGGSVSTLTIQRTQQEDSAVYLCASSPGPGTDTQYFGPGTRLTVL.

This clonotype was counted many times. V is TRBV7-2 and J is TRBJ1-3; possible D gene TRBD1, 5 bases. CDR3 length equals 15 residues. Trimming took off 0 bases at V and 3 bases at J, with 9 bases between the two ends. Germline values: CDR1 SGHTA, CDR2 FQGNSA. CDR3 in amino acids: CASSLAGGVGNTIYF. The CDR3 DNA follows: TGTGCCAGCAGCTTAGCGGGGGGGGTTGGAAACACCATATATTTT.

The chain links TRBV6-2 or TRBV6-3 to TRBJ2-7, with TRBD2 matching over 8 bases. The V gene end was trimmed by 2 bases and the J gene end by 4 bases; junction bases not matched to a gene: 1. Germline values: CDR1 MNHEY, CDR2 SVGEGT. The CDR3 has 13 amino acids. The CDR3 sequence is CASSYPSGYEQYF. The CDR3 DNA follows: TGTGCCAGCAGTTACCCTAGCGGGTACGAGCAGTACTTC.

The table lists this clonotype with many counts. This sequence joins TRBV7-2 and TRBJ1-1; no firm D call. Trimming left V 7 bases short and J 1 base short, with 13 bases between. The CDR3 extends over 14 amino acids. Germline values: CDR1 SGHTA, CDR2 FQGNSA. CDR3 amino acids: CASTLVRTNTEAFF. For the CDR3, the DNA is TGTGCCAGCACCCTTGTGAGGACGAACACTGAAGCTTTCTTT.

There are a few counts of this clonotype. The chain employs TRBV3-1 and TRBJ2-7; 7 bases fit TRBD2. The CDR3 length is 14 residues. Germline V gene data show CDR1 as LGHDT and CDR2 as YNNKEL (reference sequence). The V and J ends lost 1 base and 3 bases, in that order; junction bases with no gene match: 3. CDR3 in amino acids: CASSQGDYLYEQYF. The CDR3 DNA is TGTGCCAGCAGCCAAGGGGACTATCTCTACGAGCAGTACTTC.

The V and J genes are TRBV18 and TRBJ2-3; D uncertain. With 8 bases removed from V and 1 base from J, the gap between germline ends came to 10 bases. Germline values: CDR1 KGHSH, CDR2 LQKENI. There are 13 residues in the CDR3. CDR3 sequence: CASEPLGTDTQYF. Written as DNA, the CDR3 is TGTGCCAGCGAGCCTTTGGGCACAGATACGCAGTATTTT.

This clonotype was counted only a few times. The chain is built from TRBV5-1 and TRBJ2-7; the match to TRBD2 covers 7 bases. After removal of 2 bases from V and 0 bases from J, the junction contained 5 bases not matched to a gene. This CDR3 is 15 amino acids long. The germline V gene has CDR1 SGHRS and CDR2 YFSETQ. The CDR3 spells CASSFTGGHSYEQYF. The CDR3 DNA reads TGCGCCAGCAGCTTTACGGGGGGTCACTCCTACGAGCAGTACTTC.

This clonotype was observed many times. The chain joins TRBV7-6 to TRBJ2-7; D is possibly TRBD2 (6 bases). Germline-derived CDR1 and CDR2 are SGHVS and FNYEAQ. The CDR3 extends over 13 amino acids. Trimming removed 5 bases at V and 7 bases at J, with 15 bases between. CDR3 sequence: CASSVRPGDEQYF. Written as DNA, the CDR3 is TGTGCCAGCAGCGTCAGACCGGGGGATGAGCAGTACTTC.

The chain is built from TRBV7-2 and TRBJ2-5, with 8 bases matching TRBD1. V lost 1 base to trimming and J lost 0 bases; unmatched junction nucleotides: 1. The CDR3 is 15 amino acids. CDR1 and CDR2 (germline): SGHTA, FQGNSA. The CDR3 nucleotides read TGTGCCAGCAGCTTAGGGGGACAGGACCAAGAGACCCAGTACTTC. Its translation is CASSLGGQDQETQYF.